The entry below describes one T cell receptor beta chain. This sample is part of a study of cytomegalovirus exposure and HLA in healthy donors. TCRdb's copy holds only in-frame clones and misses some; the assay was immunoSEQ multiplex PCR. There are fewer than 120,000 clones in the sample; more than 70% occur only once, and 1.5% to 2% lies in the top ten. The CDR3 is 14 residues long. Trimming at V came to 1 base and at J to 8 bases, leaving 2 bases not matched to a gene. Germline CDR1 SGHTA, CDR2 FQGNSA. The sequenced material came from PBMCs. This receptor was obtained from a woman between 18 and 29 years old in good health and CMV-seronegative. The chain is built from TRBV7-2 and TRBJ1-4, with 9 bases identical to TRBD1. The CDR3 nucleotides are TGTGCCAGCAGCTTAGTGGGACAGGGAGAAAAACTGTTTTTT. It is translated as CASSLVGQGEKLFF. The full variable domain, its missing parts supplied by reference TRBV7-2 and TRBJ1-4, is GAGVSQSPSNKVTEKGKDVELRCDPISGHTALYWYRQSLGQGLEFLIYFQGNSAPDKSGLPSDRFSAERTGGSVSTLTIQRTQQEDSAVYLCASSLVGQGEKLFFGSGTQLSVL.